The rows below give T cell receptor beta chains drawn from one sample of a study of blood T cell repertoires in COVID-19. Profiled with immunoSEQ multiplex PCR; TCRdb holds only in-frame clones, not every one. Of some 100,000 clones in the sample, about 85% are singletons; the top ten hold around 1.9%. The material sequenced was peripheral blood. Receptors originate from a woman between 70 and 85 years old with active or convalescent COVID-19. Both conserved end residues are part of each CDR3. A D gene is named only where the DNA matches it firmly. Some rows have no size entry. The others give once, few or many, or a class for an expanded clone.

>TRBJ1-2|TRBV6-5|.|TRBD1
TGTGCCAGCAGTTACCCGGGACAGTCCCTCTATGGCTACACCTTC
CASSYPGQSLYGYTF
>TRBJ1-4|TRBV6-5|once|.
TGTGCCAGCAGTCCCTCAGGGGCGCAGGGGGAAAAACTGTTTTTT
CASSPSGAQGEKLFF
>TRBJ1-5|TRBV19|.|TRBD1
TGTGCCAGTAGTAAGGGGGACAGGGGCAATCAGCCCCAGCATTTT
CASSKGDRGNQPQHF
>TRBJ1-2|TRBV5-4|.|.
TGTGCCAGCAGCTTGCAGGGGCAGGGCCACTACTATGGCTACACCTTC
CASSLQGQGHYYGYTF
>TRBJ2-3|TRBV5-4|.|.
TGTGCCAGCAGCCCATCCCGAACTAGCACAGATACGCAGTATTTT
CASSPSRTSTDTQYF
>TRBJ2-1|TRBV9|.|TRBD1
TGTGCCAGCAGCCCTACAGGGGGGCCCTGGGATGAGCAGTTCTTC
CASSPTGGPWDEQFF
>TRBJ2-1|TRBV7-9|.|.
TGTGCCAGCAGCCCAATCAATGAGCAGTTCTTC
CASSPINEQFF
>TRBJ1-4|TRBV5-1|.|TRBD1
TGCGCCAGCAGCGGCGAGGGGGCGGGTGAAAAACTGTTTTTT
CASSGEGAGEKLFF
>TRBJ2-7|TRBV11-2|.|.
TGTGCCAGCAGCTTAGACCGAGACTACGAGCAGTACTTC
CASSLDRDYEQYF
>TRBJ2-7|TRBV6-5|.|TRBD2
TGTGCCAGCAGTTTGGAAGGAGCGGGAGTGTCCTACGAGCAGTACTTC
CASSLEGAGVSYEQYF
>TRBJ1-5|TRBV7-2|.|.
TGTGCCAGCAGCCCGCAAACAAATCAGCCCCAGCATTTT
CASSPQTNQPQHF
>TRBJ2-1|TRBV11-2|.|.
TGTGCCAGCAGCTCGGTCCTGGAGCAGTTCTTC
CASSSVLEQFF
>TRBJ2-3|TRBV24-1|.|TRBD1
TGTGCCACCAGTGACTCCCCCGGACAGGGGGAGGATACGCAGTATTTT
CATSDSPGQGEDTQYF
>TRBJ2-7|TRBV7-8|.|.
TGTGCCAGCAGCGAAACTCAGGGGCAATCCTACGAGCAGTACTTC
CASSETQGQSYEQYF
>TRBJ2-2|TRBV7-2|.|TRBD2
TGTGCCAGCAGCTTAGCGGGGACTAGCGGGTTCTCCGGGGAGCTGTTTTTT
CASSLAGTSGFSGELFF
>TRBJ2-7|TRBV7-2|few|TRBD2
TGTGCCAGCAGACGCACTAGCGGGGGGGCCTACGAGCAGTACTTC
CASRRTSGGAYEQYF
>TRBJ1-5|TRBV6-1|once|TRBD1
TGTGCCAGCAGTGAGGAGGTGCAGGGGGTATATAGCAATCAGCCCCAGCATTTT
CASSEEVQGVYSNQPQHF
>TRBJ1-1|TRBV5-5|.|.
TGTGCCAGCAGCTTGGACGGGGGTAAGACTGAAGCTTTCTTT
CASSLDGGKTEAFF
>TRBJ1-6|TRBV30|.|.
TGTGCCTGGAGGCAGGACATATCACCCCTCCACTTT
CAWRQDISPLHF
>TRBJ1-5|TRBV4-3|.|.
TGCGCCAGCAGCCATGGGCAGGGCGTGCCCCAGCATTTT
CASSHGQGVPQHF
>TRBJ1-5|TRBV9|.|TRBD1
TGTGCCAGCAGTGAGGGACAGGGGTCAGATCAGCCCCAGCATTTT
CASSEGQGSDQPQHF
>TRBJ2-1|TRBV7-7|.|TRBD2
TGTGCTAGCAGCTTAGGACGGGAGGAGAACAATGAGCAGTTCTTC
CASSLGREENNEQFF
>TRBJ1-2|TRBV6-5|once|.
TGTGCCAGCAGTTTAGGCAGACAGGACTATGGCTACACCTTC
CASSLGRQDYGYTF
>TRBJ2-3|TRBV9|.|TRBD2
TGTGCCAGCAGCCCAGGGACTAGCGGGGGGGCTATAGATACGCAGTATTTT
CASSPGTSGGAIDTQYF
>TRBJ2-7|TRBV27|.|TRBD2
TGTGCCAGCAGTTCCGGGACTAGCGGGAGTTACGAGCAGTACTTC
CASSSGTSGSYEQYF
>TRBJ2-7|TRBV28|.|.
TGTGCCAGCAGTTTACAGGGATACCTTTACGAGCAGTACTTC
CASSLQGYLYEQYF
>TRBJ1-1|TRBV12-3/TRBV12-4|.|.
TGTGCCAGCAGTTTTGACAGTAACACTGAAGCTTTCTTT
CASSFDSNTEAFF
>TRBJ2-5|TRBV28|.|TRBD2
TGTGCCAGCAGCATAGCGGGAGACCAAGAGACCCAGTACTTC
CASSIAGDQETQYF
>TRBJ1-1|TRBV5-4|.|.
TGTGCCAGCAGCTTGGATGGGGCCACCATGAACACTGAAGCTTTCTTT
CASSLDGATMNTEAFF
>TRBJ1-3|TRBV28|.|.
TGTGCCAGCAGTTTAGGTGGATTGGGAGGGCTCTCTGGAAACACCATATATTTT
CASSLGGLGGLSGNTIYF
>TRBJ2-3|TRBV2|.|TRBD2
TGTGCCAGCAGTGACCCAACTAGCGGGAGACCAGATACGCAGTATTTT
CASSDPTSGRPDTQYF
>TRBJ1-3|TRBV7-6|.|TRBD1
TGTGCCAGCAGCCAAGACAGGGCCTCAGGTGGAAACACCATATATTTT
CASSQDRASGGNTIYF
>TRBJ1-6|TRBV27|.|.
TGTGCCAGCAGTTTGGGACTGGGCCGATATAATTCACCCCTCCACTTT
CASSLGLGRYNSPLHF
>TRBJ1-3|TRBV7-6|.|.
TGTGCCAGCAGCTCGACACGAAACTCTGGAAACACCATATATTTT
CASSSTRNSGNTIYF
>TRBJ1-2|TRBV7-2|.|TRBD1
TGTGCCAGCAGCTTCCCGACAGGGGTTAACTATGGCTACACCTTC
CASSFPTGVNYGYTF
>TRBJ2-4|TRBV28|.|TRBD2
TGTGCCAGCGGGGGACTAGCGGGAATAGAAGGCAAAAACATTCAGTACTTC
CASGGLAGIEGKNIQYF
>TRBJ1-2|TRBV28|.|.
TGTGCCAGCCAGGGCCCGGCGAGGAATGGCTACACCTTC
CASQGPARNGYTF
>TRBJ1-1|TRBV6-1|.|.
TGTGCCAGCAGTGAACCTACAGCAAAAGGAGCTTTCTTT
CASSEPTAKGAFF
>TRBJ2-7|TRBV5-1|few|TRBD1
TGCGCCAGCTCACAGGGGGCGAGCGAGCAGTACTTC
CASSQGASEQYF
>TRBJ1-2|TRBV19|.|.
TGTGCCAGTGGAAGGACAGTGAACTATGGCTACACCTTC
CASGRTVNYGYTF
>TRBJ1-1|TRBV27|.|TRBD1
TGTGCCAGCAGTTTAAGCCCAGACAGGGTGGTTGAAGCTTTCTTT
CASSLSPDRVVEAFF
>TRBJ2-1|TRBV5-1|.|.
TGCGCCAGCAGCTTGGGAAGCGGCTCAAACAATGAGCAGTTCTTC
CASSLGSGSNNEQFF
>TRBJ2-3|TRBV7-8|.|.
TGTGCCAGCAGCCCCAGGGGCGGCACTAGCACAGATACGCAGTATTTT
CASSPRGGTSTDTQYF
>TRBJ2-3|TRBV4-2|.|.
TGTGCCAGCAGCTCCCGGGGCACAGATACGCAGTATTTT
CASSSRGTDTQYF
>TRBJ2-7|TRBV6-5|.|.
TGTGCCAGCAGCCAAGGGACAAAGCCGGTGGGCGAGCAGTACTTC
CASSQGTKPVGEQYF
>TRBJ2-2|TRBV7-2|.|TRBD2
TGTGCCAGCAGTTCACTAGCGGGGGGCCGGAACACCGGGGAGCTGTTTTTT
CASSSLAGGRNTGELFF